These 6 T cell receptor beta chains were sequenced from one sample in a study of T cells in localized non-small cell lung cancer. Profiling relied on immunoSEQ multiplex PCR, and the TCRdb table lists in-frame clones only, not all of them. The sample carries 130,000 or so clones, roughly 90% recorded once. The sample here was peripheral blood, taken before any cancer treatment. The receptor source for this set is a female donor older than 55 with stage I lung adenocarcinoma.

The chain uses TRBV5-1 and TRBJ2-6, with D hard to call. The V and J ends lost 1 base and 0 bases respectively, with 8 bases between them. The CDR3 runs to 16 residues. Germline V gene lookup returns CDR1 SGHRS and CDR2 YFSETQ. For the CDR3, the DNA is TGCGCCAGCAGCTTGAGACCGAGCTCTGGGGCCAACGTCCTGACTTTC. It specifies CASSLRPSSGANVLTF.

The DNA for the CDR3 is TGTGCCAGTAGTCCAGACAGGGCCCCGAACACCGGGGAGCTGTTTTTT. Translated: CASSPDRAPNTGELFF. The V and J genes are TRBV19 and TRBJ2-2; 7 nucleotides agree with TRBD1. CDR3 length: 16 amino acids. Germline V gives CDR1 LNHDA, CDR2 SQIVND (reference sequence). V lost 5 bases and J lost 0; bases outside the gene matches: 6.

This chain joins TRBV7-9 and TRBJ2-3, with TRBD1 matching over 8 bases. The germline CDR1 and CDR2 sequences are SEHNR and FQNEAQ (reference sequence). V was pared by 5 bases and J by 2 bases, with 9 bases of the junction left unmatched. The CDR3 covers 16 residues. In DNA form, the CDR3 reads TGTGCCAGCAGCACGGACAGGGCATCTCTCACAGATACGCAGTATTTT. Protein sequence: CASSTDRASLTDTQYF. Combining the CDR3 with reference TRBV7-9 and TRBJ2-3 gives the whole variable domain DTGVSQNPRHKITKRGQNVTFRCDPISEHNRLYWYRQTLGQGPEFLTYFQNEAQLEKSRLLSDRFSAERPKGSFSTLEIQRTEQGDSAMYLCASSTDRASLTDTQYFGPGTRLTVL.

This chain joins TRBV6-5 and TRBJ2-5; 7 bases are a match to TRBD2. Trimming removed 0 bases from V and 8 bases from J; junction bases left unmatched: 6. This CDR3 spans 14 amino acids. Per germline, CDR1 MNHEY and CDR2 SVGAGI. CDR3 loop: CASSYSGGDNTQYF. The CDR3 DNA reads TGTGCCAGCAGTTACTCGGGAGGGGATAATACCCAGTACTTC.

Only a few counts were recorded for this clone. The chain links TRBV28 to TRBJ2-5; D remains ambiguous. Trimming removed 6 bases from V and 4 bases from J, with 9 bases in between. CDR3 length: 12 amino acids. CDR1 and CDR2 from the germline V gene are MDHEN and SYDVKM. CDR3 nucleotide sequence: TGTGCCAGCAGGTCGCGGCGAGAGACCCAGTACTTC. It encodes CASRSRRETQYF.

The table lists this clone with a count of one. The chain has TRBV2 and TRBJ2-1, with D possibly matching TRBD2 (6 bases). V gave up 6 bases and J gave up 3 bases, with 12 bases separating them. Per germline, CDR1 SNHLY and CDR2 FYNNEI. The length of the CDR3 is 14 residues. CDR3 sequence: CASSPLGGYNEQFF. The CDR3, as DNA: TGTGCCAGCAGCCCCCTGGGGGGCTACAATGAGCAGTTCTTC.